These T cell receptor beta chains were read from a single sample in a study of beta chain features in type 1 diabetes. Generated by immunoSEQ multiplex PCR, the TCRdb table keeps only in-frame clones and is missing some. The top ten clones hold around 0.013% of a sample with around 260,000 clones, roughly 25% of them seen once. Sequencing used naive CD4+ T cells from blood. These TCRs come from a woman in her twenties or thirties with type 1 diabetes. Each CDR3 is given with its conserved first and last residue. Each record gives: D gene, clone size, V gene, J gene, CDR3 protein, CDR3 DNA. A D gene is named only where the DNA matches it firmly. Size tells how often a clone was seen (once, few, many) or the class of an expanded clone, and some rows leave it out.

>TRBD1|.|TRBV6-1|TRBJ1-1
CASSPRGLGVTEAFF
TGTGCCAGCAGCCCCAGGGGGCTGGGTGTTACTGAAGCTTTCTTT
>.|few|TRBV5-1|TRBJ2-1
CASSLSGSGYNEQFF
TGCGCCAGCAGCTTGTCCGGGAGCGGCTACAATGAGCAGTTCTTC
>TRBD1|few|TRBV5-4|TRBJ1-2
CAAYRTGNYGYTF
TGTGCCGCTTACCGGACAGGGAACTATGGCTACACCTTC
>.|.|TRBV29-1|TRBJ2-2
CSVGQSNTGELFF
TGCAGCGTTGGGCAGTCCAACACCGGGGAGCTGTTTTTT
>.|.|TRBV18|TRBJ2-3
CASSLMYRAPSTDTQYF
TGTGCCAGCTCACTGATGTACAGGGCACCTAGCACAGATACGCAGTATTTT
>.|.|TRBV7-9|TRBJ2-3
CASSRTGTDTQYF
TGTGCCAGCAGCCGGACAGGCACAGATACGCAGTATTTT
>.|.|TRBV6-5|TRBJ2-1
CASSYSGGKGYNEQFF
TGTGCCAGCAGTTACTCGGGCGGGAAAGGCTACAATGAGCAGTTCTTC
>.|few|TRBV30|TRBJ1-1
CAYSRTATEAFF
TGTGCCTACTCACGGACAGCCACTGAAGCTTTCTTT
>.|.|TRBV7-9|TRBJ2-7
CASSLQAGEVYEQYF
TGTGCCAGCAGCTTACAAGCCGGGGAGGTGTACGAGCAGTACTTC
>.|.|TRBV11-2|TRBJ2-3
CASSLPGTDTQYF
TGTGCCAGCAGCTTACCTGGCACAGATACGCAGTATTTT
>TRBD1|few|TRBV9|TRBJ2-1
CASSAETGLSYNEQFF
TGTGCCAGCAGCGCAGAGACAGGGCTGTCCTACAATGAGCAGTTCTTC
>.|.|TRBV30|TRBJ1-2
CAWSAQRGGVYGYTF
TGTGCCTGGAGTGCCCAGAGGGGGGGGGTCTATGGCTACACCTTC
>TRBD1|.|TRBV19|TRBJ1-2
CASSPSTGYGYTF
TGTGCCAGTAGTCCATCGACAGGGTATGGCTACACCTTC
>.|.|TRBV19|TRBJ1-1
CASTPSGTPPLNTEAFF
TGTGCCAGTACCCCTTCGGGGACACCACCGTTGAACACTGAAGCTTTCTTT
>TRBD1|.|TRBV30|TRBJ1-2
CAWEFYRGHGYTF
TGTGCCTGGGAATTTTACAGGGGGCACGGCTACACCTTC
>.|once|TRBV28|TRBJ2-4
CASSLPGSAKNIQYF
TGTGCCAGCAGTTTACCAGGGTCGGCCAAAAACATTCAGTACTTC
>TRBD2|few|TRBV11-2|TRBJ2-7
CASSSGLARSEQYF
TGTGCCAGCAGCTCGGGACTAGCGAGATCCGAGCAGTACTTC
>.|.|TRBV30|TRBJ2-2
CAWTFRDSNTGELFF
TGTGCCTGGACCTTCCGGGACTCGAACACCGGGGAGCTGTTTTTT
>TRBD2|few|TRBV5-1|TRBJ2-1
CASSLRTSLHEQFF
TGCGCCAGCAGCTTGAGGACTAGCCTCCATGAGCAGTTCTTC
>.|few|TRBV7-2|TRBJ2-6
CASSLDGSGANVLTF
TGTGCCAGCAGCTTAGACGGCTCTGGGGCCAACGTCCTGACTTTC
>.|.|TRBV6-5|TRBJ2-1
CASSYNSGHEQFF
TGTGCCAGCAGTTACAACTCAGGCCATGAGCAGTTCTTC
>TRBD2|.|TRBV5-1|TRBJ2-5
CASSFGTSGEETQYF
TGCGCCAGCAGCTTCGGGACTAGCGGTGAAGAGACCCAGTACTTC
>TRBD2|.|TRBV9|TRBJ2-1
CASSSGTSVYNEQFF
TGTGCCAGCAGCTCCGGGACTAGCGTGTACAATGAGCAGTTCTTC
>.|few|TRBV30|TRBJ1-2
CAWTYSSSYGYTF
TGTGCCTGGACTTACTCTTCCTCCTATGGCTACACCTTC
>.|.|TRBV6-6|TRBJ1-2
CASSYYQTANYGYTF
TGTGCCAGCAGTTACTACCAAACTGCTAACTATGGCTACACCTTC
>TRBD2|.|TRBV7-3|TRBJ2-1
CASSLIGRSDIEQFF
TGTGCCAGCAGCTTAATCGGGAGGTCGGACATTGAGCAGTTCTTC
>TRBD1|.|TRBV7-3|TRBJ2-3
CASSATGGPDTQYF
TGTGCCAGCAGCGCCACAGGGGGCCCAGATACGCAGTATTTT
>.|.|TRBV7-6|TRBJ1-2
CASSSDSSQDGYTF
TGTGCCAGCAGCTCTGACAGTAGTCAGGATGGCTACACCTTC
>TRBD1|.|TRBV6-5|TRBJ2-5
CASSYTGQSETQYF
TGTGCCAGCAGTTACACGGGACAGTCGGAGACCCAGTACTTC
>TRBD2|.|TRBV29-1|TRBJ2-7
CSGRLAGGSYEQYF
TGCAGCGGCAGACTAGCGGGAGGGTCCTACGAGCAGTACTTC
>TRBD1|few|TRBV18|TRBJ1-2
CASSQGDGYTF
TGTGCCAGCTCCCAGGGGGATGGCTACACCTTC
>.|.|TRBV29-1|TRBJ2-5
CSAFFRETQYF
TGCAGCGCTTTCTTTCGGGAGACCCAGTACTTC
>.|.|TRBV5-1|TRBJ2-3
CASSSQDTDTQYF
TGCGCCAGCAGCTCACAAGACACAGATACGCAGTATTTT
>.|.|TRBV30|TRBJ2-3
CAWSARGSRSTDTQYF
TGTGCCTGGAGTGCAAGAGGGTCTAGGAGCACAGATACGCAGTATTTT
>.|.|TRBV5-4|TRBJ1-2
CASTYTGSYGYTF
TGTGCCAGCACATATACAGGGTCCTATGGCTACACCTTC
>.|many|TRBV4-1|TRBJ2-6
CASSSLGEANVLTF
TGCGCCAGCAGCTCTCTCGGGGAGGCCAACGTCCTGACTTTC
>TRBD1|.|TRBV25-1|TRBJ2-2
CASSARTGAFTGELFF
TGTGCCAGCAGTGCCCGGACAGGGGCCTTTACCGGGGAGCTGTTTTTT
>TRBD2|.|TRBV10-3|TRBJ2-1
CASSGDYNEQFF
TGTGCCTCCAGCGGGGACTACAATGAGCAGTTCTTC
>TRBD1|.|TRBV2|TRBJ2-1
CASSEARGTGRFF
TGTGCCAGCAGTGAAGCGCGAGGGACAGGGCGGTTCTTC
>.|.|TRBV5-1|TRBJ2-1
CASSLTGGSYNEQFF
TGCGCCAGCAGCTTGACAGGCGGATCTTACAATGAGCAGTTCTTC
>.|few|TRBV20-1|TRBJ2-7
CSGNGDYEQYF
TGCAGTGGGAACGGAGACTACGAGCAGTACTTC
>.|few|TRBV7-7|TRBJ1-2
CASSPQPRDGYTF
TGTGCTAGCAGCCCTCAGCCCAGGGATGGCTACACCTTC
>.|.|TRBV7-3|TRBJ2-2
CASSLLAHGELFF
TGTGCCAGCAGCTTATTAGCGCACGGGGAGCTGTTTTTT
>.|few|TRBV11-2|TRBJ1-3
CASSFGSGNTIYF
TGTGCCAGCAGCTTCGGCTCTGGAAACACCATATATTTT
>TRBD1|.|TRBV7-3|TRBJ2-1
CASSSSRGDRAYNEQFF
TGTGCCAGCAGCTCCTCTAGGGGGGACAGGGCGTACAATGAGCAGTTCTTC
>.|few|TRBV19|TRBJ2-7
CASSIEGGGQLYEQYF
TGTGCCAGTAGTATAGAAGGTGGTGGACAGCTCTACGAGCAGTACTTC
>.|.|TRBV29-1|TRBJ2-7
CSVDMGHRPYEQYF
TGCAGCGTTGATATGGGACACCGGCCCTACGAGCAGTACTTC
>.|.|TRBV2|TRBJ2-2
CASSGQVNTGELFF
TGTGCCAGCAGTGGACAGGTGAACACCGGGGAGCTGTTTTTT
>TRBD2|few|TRBV6-4|TRBJ2-1
CASSRGDLNEQFF
TGTGCCAGCAGCCGGGGGGACCTCAATGAGCAGTTCTTC
>TRBD2|few|TRBV4-1|TRBJ2-1
CASSQVPGWTSSNNEQFF
TGCGCCAGCAGCCAAGTCCCCGGATGGACTAGCAGTAACAATGAGCAGTTCTTC
>.|.|TRBV30|TRBJ2-3
CAWSVLGGDTQYF
TGTGCCTGGAGTGTTCTCGGGGGAGATACGCAGTATTTT
>.|few|TRBV29-1|TRBJ1-1
CSVVAVNTEAFF
TGCAGCGTTGTGGCCGTGAACACTGAAGCTTTCTTT
>.|few|TRBV19|TRBJ1-2
CASREQQAIIYGYTF
TGTGCCAGCCGGGAACAGCAAGCGATCATCTATGGCTACACCTTC
>TRBD2|few|TRBV25-1|TRBJ2-1
CASSSLAGGYNEQFF
TGTGCCAGCAGTTCTCTAGCGGGAGGGTACAATGAGCAGTTCTTC